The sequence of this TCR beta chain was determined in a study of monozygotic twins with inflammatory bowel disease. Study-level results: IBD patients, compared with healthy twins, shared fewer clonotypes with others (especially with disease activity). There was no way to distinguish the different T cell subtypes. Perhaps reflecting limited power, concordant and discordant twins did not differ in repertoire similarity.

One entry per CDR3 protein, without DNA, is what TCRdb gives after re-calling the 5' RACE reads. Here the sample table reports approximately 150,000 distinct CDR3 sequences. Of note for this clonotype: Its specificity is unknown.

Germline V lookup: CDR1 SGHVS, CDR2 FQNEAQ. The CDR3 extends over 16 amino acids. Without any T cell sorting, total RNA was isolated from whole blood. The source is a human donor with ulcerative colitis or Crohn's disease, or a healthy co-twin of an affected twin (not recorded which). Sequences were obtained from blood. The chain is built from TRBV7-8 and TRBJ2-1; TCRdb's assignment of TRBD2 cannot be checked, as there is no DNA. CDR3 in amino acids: CASSEGGTYSYNEQFF.